This T cell receptor (beta chain) was captured in a study of metastatic and nonmetastatic thyroid tumors. Study overall: Both malignant and benign thyroid patients supplied peripheral blood and tumor or nodule tissue samples, across which the repertoires of these patients were then compared.

Treatment of any kind had been given to no patient before thyroid surgery. General study findings and limits: Versus benign nodules, malignant thyroid tumors reportedly had significantly higher TCR beta diversity, in blood and tumor.

This clone was seen only a few times. What it binds is unknown. A read error may produce the germline difference seen at one junction end. Original processing methods: The study built a papillary thyroid cancer distant-metastasis classifier from CDR3 differences across clinicopathological groups. TCRdb re-called the PCR reads with MiXCR. The V and J calls shown here were made by TCRdb, not taken from the authors' results. Of about 41,000 clones in the sample, 20% to 30% were seen once. This CDR3 has 15 amino acids. Germline V gene data show CDR1 as MRHNA and CDR2 as SNTAGT. The sequenced material came from tumor tissue. The chain is built from TRBV6-4 and TRBJ2-7, with D possibly being TRBD2 (6 bases). This TCR derives from a female donor with papillary thyroid cancer or a benign thyroid nodule (not recorded which). Some clones in this sample may be carry-over from other donors' samples. The CDR3 loop is CASSDWGTLSYQQYF. The CDR3 coding sequence is TGTGCCAGCAGTGACTGGGGGACTCTATCCTACCAGCAGTACTTC.